These 14 T cell receptor beta chains were sequenced from one sample in a study of Ad26.COV2.S vaccination and SARS-CoV-2 variants. Treatment specified: approximately 18 received Ad26.COV2.S at low or high dose, single or two shots; about five received placebo; per-sample allocation not given. Sampling was performed 63 days after the first vaccine or placebo injection. The protocol was immunoSEQ multiplex PCR, while the TCRdb copy is restricted to in-frame clones and leaves out a portion. The repertoire consists of roughly 400,000 clones, with 80% to 95% occurring once and the leading ten covering about 4.1%. The source material was peripheral blood, sampled in a trial of Ad26.COV2.S vaccine versus placebo. These receptors were collected from a person between 18 and 59 years old who received the Ad26.COV2.S COVID-19 vaccine or a placebo.

The chain couples TRBV30 to TRBJ2-3, with 7 bases matching TRBD1. The CDR3 has 15 residues. The V gene's germline CDR1 is GTSNPN and CDR2 SVGIG (reference sequence). Trimming at V came to 3 bases and at J to 3 bases, leaving 9 bases not matched to a gene. As DNA, the CDR3 is TGTGCCTGGAGACACAGGGGATCCAGGACAGATACGCAGTATTTT. Amino acid sequence: CAWRHRGSRTDTQYF.

This chain joins TRBV12-3 or TRBV12-4 and TRBJ2-2; no firm D call. The V and J ends lost 6 bases and 2 bases respectively, with 7 bases between them. The CDR3 is 13 amino acids. The CDR3 region has the DNA TGTGCCAGCAGCCTTACTAACACCGGGGAGCTGTTTTTT. Translated, it gives CASSLTNTGELFF.

As DNA, the CDR3 is TGTGCCAGCAGTGATCAAGCCGGAGAGACCCAGTACTTC. Translating gives CASSDQAGETQYF. This chain uses TRBV6-6 with TRBJ2-5; D is unresolved. The CDR3 spans 13 residues. Germline-derived CDR1 and CDR2 are MNHNY and SVGAGI (reference sequence). The V gene lost 5 bases and the J gene lost 4 bases, with 11 bases spanning the gap.

This chain uses TRBV3-1 (or the pseudogene TRBV3-2) with TRBJ1-2; the match to TRBD1 covers 8 bases. In germline, CDR1 is LGHDT, CDR2 YNNKEL (reference sequence). The ends lost 4 bases at V and 3 bases at J; junction bases unmatched: 1. CDR3 size: 13 residues. This CDR3 is CASSRTGYYGYTF. CDR3 nucleotide sequence: TGTGCCAGCAGCCGGACAGGGTACTATGGCTACACCTTC.

This chain uses TRBV24-1 with TRBJ2-2, with unresolved D. Looked up from germline, CDR1 is KGHDR and CDR2 is SFDVKD. The CDR3 length is 14 residues. The V end lost 6 bases, the J end lost 2 bases, and 9 bases lay between the germline ends. The CDR3 DNA reads TGTGCCACCAGTACAAATACTAACACCGGGGAGCTGTTTTTT. Its translation: CATSTNTNTGELFF.

This chain connects TRBV7-2 to TRBJ2-7; a possible D gene is TRBD1 (6 bases). This CDR3 contains 15 residues. The V gene's germline CDR1 is SGHTA and CDR2 FQGNSA. V dropped 1 base and J dropped 4 bases, with 14 bases sitting between them. The CDR3 sequence: CASSLGGQQGYEQYF. CDR3 DNA sequence: TGTGCCAGCAGCTTAGGGGGGCAGCAGGGTTACGAGCAGTACTTC.

The chain employs TRBV13 and TRBJ2-7, with 7 nucleotides matching TRBD2. CDR1 and CDR2 from the germline V gene are PRHDT and FYEKMQ (reference sequence). The CDR3 length is 14 residues. Trimming removed 8 bases from V and 2 bases from J; junction bases left unmatched: 9. Here the CDR3 reads CASGDGRSPYEQYF. The CDR3 DNA sequence: TGTGCCAGCGGGGACGGGAGGTCTCCCTACGAGCAGTACTTC.

This clone was observed a few times. The chain combines TRBV10-2 with TRBJ2-7; no definite D call. Germline CDR1 reads WSHSY; CDR2 reads SAAADI. This CDR3 has 13 residues. With 2 bases removed from V and 9 bases from J, the gap between germline ends came to 14 bases. This CDR3 is CASSEGPTGRQYF. Written as DNA, the CDR3 is TGCGCCAGCAGTGAGGGGCCGACCGGGCGGCAGTACTTC.

This chain joins TRBV19 and TRBJ2-7, with D uncertain. V lost 5 bases and J lost 2, with 7 bases in between. Germline assignment: CDR1 LNHDA and CDR2 SQIVND (reference sequence). The CDR3 loop spans 12 amino acids. The CDR3 DNA reads as TGTGCCAGTAGTTCGAGAACCTACGAGCAGTACTTC. This sequence encodes CASSSRTYEQYF.

The chain couples TRBV27 to TRBJ2-7; the D gene is possibly TRBD1 (6 bases). The CDR3 spans 15 residues. CDR1 and CDR2 from the germline V gene are MNHEY and SMNVEV (reference sequence). V was cut by 4 bases and J by 1 base, with 14 bases left in between. The CDR3 DNA reads as TGTGCCAGCAGTTCCAGGGGAGTCGCGTCCTACGAGCAGTACTTC. Protein sequence: CASSSRGVASYEQYF.

The rearrangement joins TRBV28 to TRBJ2-1; 7 positions agree with TRBD2. There are 13 residues in the CDR3. Unmatched junction bases numbered 14, after V lost 6 bases and J lost 15 bases. Germline assignment: CDR1 MDHEN and CDR2 SYDVKM. CDR3 DNA sequence: TGTGCCAGCAGCCAACCGGGGACTAACATTCTGTTCTTC. Translated: CASSQPGTNILFF. Combining the CDR3 with reference TRBV28 and TRBJ2-1 gives the whole variable domain DVKVTQSSRYLVKRTGEKVFLECVQDMDHENMFWYRQDPGLGLRLIYFSYDVKMKEKGDIPEGYSVSREKKERFSLILESASTNQTSMYLCASSQPGTNILFFGPGTRLTVL.

This chain joins TRBV4-3 and TRBJ2-3; possibly TRBD2 for D (5 bases). The V end was cut by 0 bases, the J end by 2 bases, with 9 bases between. This CDR3 spans 15 amino acids. Germline loops: CDR1 LGHNA, CDR2 YSLEER. The DNA for the CDR3 is TGCGCCAGCAGCCAAGAGAGAGGGATCACAGATACGCAGTATTTT. Protein product: CASSQERGITDTQYF.

This chain joins TRBV10-3 and TRBJ1-2, with no clear D. Germline lookup yields CDR1 ENHRY and CDR2 SYGVKD. This CDR3 contains 13 residues. Trimming cost V 7 bases and J 5 bases, with 14 bases left between them. The CDR3 sequence is CAINQRGGYGYTF. CDR3 in DNA: TGTGCCATCAATCAACGGGGAGGTTATGGCTACACCTTC.

This chain joins TRBV28 and TRBJ2-3; D uncertain. Germline loops: CDR1 MDHEN, CDR2 SYDVKM. This CDR3 has 14 residues. V shed 5 bases and J shed 0 bases, with 9 bases lying between them. The CDR3 here is CASSRGGSTDTQYF. CDR3 nucleotides: TGTGCCAGCAGTCGAGGTGGTAGCACAGATACGCAGTATTTT.